This entry lists 13 T cell receptor beta chains sequenced from one sample in a study of Ad26.COV2.S vaccination and SARS-CoV-2 variants. Assay: immunoSEQ multiplex PCR; the TCRdb copy retains only in-frame clones and omits some. The data hold fewer than 900,000 clones, with about 90% observed a single time. Described treatment: about 20 received Ad26.COV2.S at low or high dose, single or two shots; about five received placebo; per-sample allocation not given. Day 63 after the first injection of vaccine or placebo was the sampling time. The sequencing here drew on peripheral blood, taken in a trial of Ad26.COV2.S vaccine versus placebo. The receptors were sampled from a person between 18 and 65 years old who received the Ad26.COV2.S COVID-19 vaccine or a placebo.

V is TRBV9 and J is TRBJ2-2, with D perhaps assigned TRBD1 or TRBD2 (5 bases each). The germline CDR1 and CDR2 sequences are SGDLS and YYNGEE. Between the trimmed V and J ends, which lost 0 bases and 11 bases, there was a span of 11 bases. The CDR3 has 13 residues. The CDR3 bases are TGTGCCAGCAGCGTAGCCCATGGGGGAGAGCTGTTTTTT. Its translation: CASSVAHGGELFF. The whole variable domain, remainder taken from reference TRBV9 and TRBJ2-2, is DSGVTQTPKHLITATGQRVTLRCSPRSGDLSVYWYQQSLDQGLQFLIQYYNGEERAKGNILERFSAQQFPDLHSELNLSSLELGDSALYFCASSVAHGGELFFGEGSRLTVL.

This clone was recorded only once. The chain has TRBV19 and TRBJ1-1; D gene unclear. CDR3 length equals 16 residues. The V end was cut by 7 bases, the J end by 1 base, with 19 bases between. Germline CDR1 LNHDA, CDR2 SQIVND (reference sequence). CDR3 in amino acids: CASTIRSGSRNTEAFF. The CDR3 DNA follows: TGTGCCAGTACCATCAGGTCGGGGAGCAGGAACACTGAAGCTTTCTTT. The whole variable domain, remainder taken from reference TRBV19 and TRBJ1-1, is DGGITQSPKYLFRKEGQNVTLSCEQNLNHDAMYWYRQDPGQGLRLIYYSQIVNDFQKGDIAEGYSVSREKKESFPLTVTSAQKNPTAFYLCASTIRSGSRNTEAFFGQGTRLTVV.

This clone was detected once. The chain recombines TRBV27 with TRBJ1-1; the D is unclear. Germline V CDR1 and CDR2: MNHEY, SMNVEV (reference sequence). V gave up 2 bases and J gave up 0 bases, with 10 bases separating them. This CDR3 is 15 amino acids long. The CDR3 reads CASSLIGEVNTEAFF. The CDR3 region has the DNA TGTGCCAGCAGTTTAATCGGGGAGGTGAACACTGAAGCTTTCTTT.

The chain uses TRBV18 and TRBJ2-1; 8 positions agree with TRBD1. The germline V gene encodes CDR1 KGHSH and CDR2 LQKENI. V shed 3 bases and J 7 bases; nucleotides not matched to a gene: 8. This CDR3 spans 15 amino acids. CDR3 sequence: CASSPSTGVGNEQFF. CDR3 nucleotide sequence: TGTGCCAGCTCACCCTCGACAGGGGTTGGGAATGAGCAGTTCTTC.

A word on this clone: The sample has other DNA sequences that encode this CDR3 too. The genes are TRBV12-3 or TRBV12-4 and TRBJ2-7; the D call may be TRBD1 or TRBD2 (5 bases each). V lost 6 bases to trimming and J lost 0 bases, with 9 bases between them. The CDR3 is 13 amino acids. The chain's CDR3 is CASSLRGSYEQYF. CDR3 nucleotides: TGTGCCAGCAGCCTGAGGGGCTCCTACGAGCAGTACTTC.

The chain carries TRBV5-4 and TRBJ2-7; 8 nucleotides agree with TRBD1. The CDR3 has 14 amino acids. Germline V gives CDR1 SGHNT, CDR2 YYREEE (reference sequence). V was pared by 2 bases and J by 2 bases, with 3 bases of the junction left unmatched. CDR3 protein: CASSFTGQAYEQYF. The CDR3 bases are TGTGCCAGCAGCTTCACGGGACAGGCCTACGAGCAGTACTTC.

V gene TRBV6-5 combines with J gene TRBJ2-7; possibly TRBD1 or TRBD2 for D (5 bases each). Trimming cost V 7 bases and J 3 bases, with 13 bases left between them. Germline V gives CDR1 MNHEY, CDR2 SVGAGI. This CDR3 comprises 13 residues. CDR3 loop: CASTEGRDYEQYF. For the CDR3, the DNA is TGTGCCAGCACCGAGGGCAGGGACTACGAGCAGTACTTC.

The V and J genes are TRBV18 and TRBJ1-1, with a weak D call TRBD1 (6 bases). The CDR3 is 13 residues long. Looked up from germline, CDR1 is KGHSH and CDR2 is LQKENI. The V end lost 4 bases, the J end lost 4 bases, and 10 bases lay between the germline ends. The CDR3 is CASSQRGGTEAFF. The CDR3 DNA reads TGTGCCAGCTCACAGAGGGGGGGCACTGAAGCTTTCTTT.

The V call is TRBV7-2, the J call TRBJ2-7, with TRBD1 identical over 9 bases. The CDR3 spans 15 residues. Trimming at V came to 3 bases and at J to 0 bases, leaving 3 bases not matched to a gene. The V gene's germline CDR1 is SGHTA and CDR2 FQGNSA. The CDR3 DNA is TGTGCCAGCAGCTTCCGGGACAGGGCCTCCTACGAGCAGTACTTC. It is translated as CASSFRDRASYEQYF.

This rearrangement joins TRBV6-5 to TRBJ1-6; unclear D gene. CDR1 and CDR2 from the germline V gene are MNHEY and SVGAGI. The V end lost 6 bases, the J end lost 2 bases, and 11 bases lay between the germline ends. CDR3 length equals 15 residues. CDR3 DNA: TGTGCCAGCAGCCAACGGGAGCCCTATAATTCACCCCTCCACTTT. Its translation is CASSQREPYNSPLHF.

The chain links TRBV5-1 to TRBJ1-2; 7 nucleotides match TRBD1. The germline V gene encodes CDR1 SGHRS and CDR2 YFSETQ. The CDR3 totals 14 residues. Trimming at V came to 4 bases and at J to 0 bases, leaving 3 bases not matched to a gene. This CDR3 reads CASSPGGTNYGYTF. In nucleotides, the CDR3 is TGCGCCAGCAGCCCAGGGGGTACTAACTATGGCTACACCTTC. The entire variable domain, with the rest obtained from reference TRBV5-1 and TRBJ1-2, is as follows: KAGVTQTPRYLIKTRGQQVTLSCSPISGHRSVSWYQQTPGQGLQFLFEYFSETQRNKGNFPGRFSGRQFSNSRSEMNVSTLELGDSALYLCASSPGGTNYGYTFGSGTRLTVV.

The chain combines TRBV7-2 with TRBJ1-2, with D possibly matching TRBD1 (5 bases). The CDR3 runs 13 residues. Trimming stripped 4 bases from V and 3 bases from J, with 9 bases between. Per the germline V gene, CDR1 is SGHTA and CDR2 is FQGNSA. CDR3 coding DNA: TGTGCCAGCAGCTCCGGGACGCACTATGGCTACACCTTC. It yields the protein CASSSGTHYGYTF.

The chain combines TRBV11-3 with TRBJ2-1; D unresolved. Trimming removed 0 bases from V and 4 bases from J, with 10 bases in between. The CDR3 is 15 amino acids. The germline V gene has CDR1 SGHNT and CDR2 YENEEA. The CDR3 DNA is TGTGCCAGCAGCTTAGACTCGGGCCTGTACAATGAGCAGTTCTTC. It encodes CASSLDSGLYNEQFF.